The 8 T cell receptor beta chains below all came from one sample that was sequenced in a study of blood T cell repertoires in COVID-19. The assay was immunoSEQ multiplex PCR, and TCRdb's table has in-frame clones only and misses some. The data contain about 150,000 clones, around 89% of them singletons. Sequenced: peripheral blood. These receptors were collected from a man in his forties or fifties who had recovered from COVID-19.

The chain combines TRBV6-5 with TRBJ1-1; 7 nucleotides line up with TRBD1. Trimming removed 6 bases from V and 3 bases from J; junction bases left unmatched: 10. CDR1 and CDR2 (germline): MNHEY, SVGAGI. CDR3 length equals 15 residues. CDR3 amino acids: CASSRTGTVDTEAFF. CDR3 bases: TGTGCCAGCAGCCGCACCGGGACAGTGGACACTGAAGCTTTCTTT.

The rearrangement joins TRBV5-5 to TRBJ2-7; TRBD2 might be the D (6 bases). There are 14 residues in the CDR3. Germline V CDR1 and CDR2: SGHKS, YYEKEE (reference sequence). The ends were cut back, 0 bases at V and 6 bases at J, with 13 bases in the middle. The CDR3 coding sequence is TGTGCCAGCAGCTTGGTCGGAGGGTTTAGCGAGCAGTACTTC. Translating it yields CASSLVGGFSEQYF.

The CDR3 spells CASSNQDRGVSPLHF. CDR3 coding DNA: TGTGCCAGTAGTAACCAGGACAGGGGGGTTTCACCCCTCCACTTT. This sequence joins TRBV19 and TRBJ1-6; 10 bases agree with TRBD1. CDR3 length: 15 amino acids. The germline V gene encodes CDR1 LNHDA and CDR2 SQIVND (reference sequence). V lost 4 bases, J lost 9 bases, and 6 bases stayed unmatched.

The CDR3 region is CASSKRGTATNEKLFF. The DNA for the CDR3 is TGTGCCAGCAGCAAAAGGGGAACCGCAACTAATGAAAAACTGTTTTTT. The rearrangement joins TRBV28 to TRBJ1-4; D is perhaps TRBD1 (5 bases). The V end was cut by 6 bases, the J end by 0 bases, with 14 bases between. CDR1 is MDHEN, CDR2 SYDVKM, per germline. The CDR3 sequence is 16 residues long.

This rearrangement joins TRBV29-1 to TRBJ1-2; unclear D gene. V lost 1 base and J 2 bases, leaving 8 bases between the germline ends. This CDR3 has 13 amino acids. Germline V gene sequence: CDR1 SQVTM, CDR2 ANQGSEA. CDR3 coding DNA: TGCAGCGTTGAAGGGCACCAGAACTATGGCTACACCTTC. Translation gives CSVEGHQNYGYTF.

The CDR3 protein is CASSYSGLPPNYEQYF. Here the CDR3 DNA reads TGTGCCAGCAGCTACTCGGGACTCCCGCCCAATTACGAGCAGTACTTC. The rearrangement joins TRBV3-1 (or the pseudogene TRBV3-2) to TRBJ2-7, with a tentative D call TRBD2 (6 bases). V was cut by 5 bases and J by 4 bases, with 21 bases left in between. The CDR3 extends over 16 amino acids. Germline V CDR1 and CDR2: LGHDT, YNNKEL (reference sequence).

The chain links TRBV24-1 to TRBJ2-7; 11 bases agree with TRBD1. This CDR3 is built from 14 residues. Looked up from germline, CDR1 is KGHDR and CDR2 is SFDVKD. With V trimmed by 5 bases and J by 5 bases, 4 bases remained unmatched. The CDR3 region is CATSARTGGHEQYF. The CDR3 DNA follows: TGTGCCACCAGTGCCAGGACAGGGGGCCACGAGCAGTACTTC.

This clone was seen once. V and J are TRBV23-1 and TRBJ1-1; 9 bases are a match to TRBD1. TRBV23-1 carries the ORF label, with uncertain function. CDR3 length: 13 residues. V shed 1 base and J 12 bases; nucleotides not matched to a gene: 6. The CDR3 nucleotides are TGCGCCAGCAGTCAATGGAACAGGGGGCGGACTTTCTTT. Its translation: CASSQWNRGRTFF.